This T cell receptor beta chain was retrieved from a study of blood T cell repertoires in COVID-19. Overall study context: COVID-19 samples, acute and convalescent, were from the United States, Italy and Spain.

The CDR3 spans 15 residues. The germline gives CDR1 MDHEN, CDR2 SYDVKM. Trimming removed 5 bases from V and 6 bases from J; junction bases left unmatched: 12. Sequencing was performed with immunoSEQ multiplex PCR; in TCRdb, only in-frame clones are kept and a portion is missing. The sample contains 240,000 or so clones, roughly 80% of which appear only once. This rearrangement joins TRBV28 to TRBJ2-7; 8 nucleotides match TRBD1. Sequenced input: peripheral blood. The receptor was isolated from a woman aged 18-29 years with acute or convalescent COVID-19. The CDR3 region is CASSRQGSLLGEQYF. Here the CDR3 DNA reads TGTGCCAGCAGTCGACAGGGGAGCCTGCTTGGCGAGCAGTACTTC.